This T cell receptor (beta chain) emerged from a study of CD8+ T cells in alopecia areata. Study-level results: Scalp specimens additionally yield sequences from normal skin's resident alphabeta T cells. Having one nonresponder leaves uncertain how baseline CD8+ expansion relates to response. Persistence of many expanded lesional clones was seen in scalp and blood during tofacitinib. More clonal than normal scalp was lesional scalp, particularly alopecia totalis/universalis.

Trimming left V 5 bases short and J 1 base short, with 14 bases between. There are 15 residues in the CDR3. CDR1 PRHDT and CDR2 FYEKMQ come from the germline V gene (reference sequence). Extraction of RNA preceded its reverse transcription into cDNA, which served as the sequencing template. TCRdb's table, derived via immunoSEQ multiplex PCR, lists solely in-frame clones and lacks some. This table has 4,500 to 7,000 clones, around 64% appearing once. Treatment defined: oral pan-JAK inhibitor, 5-10 mg twice daily. Sampling of alopecia areata patients yielded lesional scalp punch biopsies as well as peripheral blood. Details on this clone: The antigen is undetermined.

This TCR derives from a human donor with alopecia areata. This specimen was skin, taken at week 24, from a patient treated with tofacitinib. The V gene is TRBV13, the J gene TRBJ1-1; tentative D call: TRBD1 (5 bases). As DNA, the CDR3 is TGTGCCAGCAGCACCCGCAGGGTCGGGAACACTGAAGCTTTCTTT. It specifies CASSTRRVGNTEAFF. The variable domain in full, completed from reference TRBV13 and TRBJ1-1, reads AAGVIQSPRHLIKEKRETATLKCYPIPRHDTVYWYQQGPGQDPQFLISFYEKMQSDKGSIPDRFSAQQFSDYHSELNMSSLELGDSALYFCASSTRRVGNTEAFFGQGTRLTVV.